The sample holds one count of the clone carrying this TCR beta chain. Its antigen is not known. This entry is derived from a study of cytomegalovirus exposure and HLA in healthy donors. The PCR made use of 60 Vbeta and 13 Jbeta primers. Using immunoSEQ multiplex PCR, the repertoire was profiled, and TCRdb retains in-frame clones only, with some absent. The sample consists of 130,000 to 150,000 clones, over 60% of them appearing once. Notes on the study in general: Likely technical artifact: a cluster of highly shared sequence variants.

Germline V CDR1 and CDR2: MNHNS, SASEGT. V gave up 5 bases and J gave up 2 bases, with 16 bases separating them. The CDR3 consists of 15 residues. The TCR originated in a middle-aged man in good health and CMV-seropositive. Sequenced input: PBMCs. The J gene is TRBJ2-7, the V gene TRBV6-1; possible D gene TRBD2, 5 bases. The CDR3 loop reads CASSFPRAGTYEQYF. CDR3 nucleotide sequence: TGTGCCAGCAGTTTCCCGCGGGCAGGAACCTACGAGCAGTACTTC.